These 28 T cell receptor beta chains share one sample of origin, sequenced in a study of Graves' ophthalmopathy and Graves' hyperthyroidism. Amplifying from RNA transcripts, the study obtained TCR beta CDR3 regions. HTBI primers were employed in first-round RT-PCR, then a second-round multiplex PCR followed. TCRdb independently ran MiXCR on the multiplex PCR reads; one entry per CDR3 protein. The data contain 580,000 or so distinct CDR3 sequences, about two fifths of them singletons. Sequenced material: peripheral blood or thyroid tissue (not recorded which). These receptors all come from an adult man with Graves' hyperthyroidism.

About this clonotype: At one end the junction does not follow the germline gene, possibly because of a read error. The chain joins TRBV9 to TRBJ2-5; no definite D call. Germline-derived CDR1 and CDR2 are SGDLS and YYNGEE. This CDR3 region has 10 residues. CDR3 protein: CASSVEPQYF. In DNA form, the CDR3 reads TGTGCCAGCAGCGTAGAGCCCCAGTACTTC.

This clonotype appeared many times. The rearrangement links TRBV20-1 to TRBJ1-2; a possible D gene is TRBD1 (5 bases). CDR1 is DFQATT and CDR2 is SNEGSKA in the germline V gene (reference sequence). The V end lost 5 bases, the J end lost 4 bases, and 14 bases lay between the germline ends. This CDR3 has 13 residues. The CDR3 is CSAAQAGTYGYTF. CDR3 sequence (DNA): TGCAGTGCTGCGCAAGCCGGGACCTATGGCTACACCTTC.

The chain combines TRBV24-1 with TRBJ2-2; TRBD1 or TRBD2 may be the D gene (6 bases each). From germline, CDR1 is KGHDR and CDR2 SFDVKD. The CDR3 sequence is 15 residues long. V was pared by 2 bases and J by 2 bases, with 8 bases between. CDR3 sequence: CATSDSGANTGELFF. DNA for the CDR3: TGTGCCACCAGTGATTCGGGGGCTAACACCGGGGAGCTGTTTTTT.

This clonotype was detected ten times or more. The genes are TRBV15 and TRBJ1-4; no definite D call. Per germline, CDR1 LNHNV and CDR2 YYDKDF (reference sequence). This CDR3 has 17 residues. V lost 2 bases and J lost 3, with 16 bases in between. CDR3 amino acids: CATSRPTRTAANEKLFF. The DNA for the CDR3 is TGTGCCACCAGCAGACCGACAAGAACGGCGGCTAATGAAAAACTGTTTTTT.

Ten or more counts support this clonotype. CDR3 coding DNA: TGCGCCAGCAGCCACCGTTATACCGGGGAGCTGTTTTTT. Translating gives CASSHRYTGELFF. The rearrangement joins TRBV4-1 to TRBJ2-2, with D unclear. V was pared by 3 bases and J by 5 bases, with 7 bases between. Germline CDR1 and CDR2: MGHRA and YSYEKL. This CDR3 has 13 amino acids.

Details on this clonotype: This may stem from a read error, because a much larger clone lies one nucleotide away. CDR3 in amino acids: CATSDLWGENAGELFF. In nucleotides, the CDR3 is TGTGCCACCAGTGATTTGTGGGGGGAGAACGCCGGGGAGCTGTTTTTT. The chain joins TRBV24-1 to TRBJ2-2; D is perhaps TRBD2 (6 bases). CDR1 and CDR2 from the germline V gene are KGHDR and SFDVKD. The CDR3 is 16 residues long.

The V and J genes are TRBV25-1 and TRBJ1-2; the D is unclear. Trimming took off 8 bases at V and 5 bases at J, with 18 bases between the two ends. This CDR3 is 14 amino acids long. CDR1 and CDR2 (germline): MGHDK, SYGVNS. CDR3 in DNA: TGTGCCAGCTCGCAATCGGACTGGTCGTATGGCTACACCTTC. It codes for CASSQSDWSYGYTF.

This clonotype came up many times. V gene TRBV5-1 combines with J gene TRBJ1-2; 7 bases line up with TRBD1. V was clipped by 0 bases and J by 9 bases; unmatched bases: 8. Looked up from germline, CDR1 is SGHRS and CDR2 is YFSETQ. The CDR3 length is 14 residues. CDR3 nucleotides: TGCGCCAGCAGCTTGGCCAGTACAGGGGCAAGCTACACCTTC. Translation gives CASSLASTGASYTF.

Ten or more counts support this clonotype. The V gene is TRBV5-1, the J gene TRBJ2-7; D is unresolved. Trimming stripped 4 bases from V and 3 bases from J, with 14 bases between. In germline, CDR1 is SGHRS, CDR2 YFSETQ. CDR3 length equals 14 residues. The CDR3 DNA is TGCGCCAGCAGCCATAACTCCGTCGTCTACGAGCAGTACTTC. Its translation: CASSHNSVVYEQYF.

This clonotype was seen a handful of times. This rearrangement joins TRBV7-2 to TRBJ2-1, with a weak D call TRBD1 (6 bases). The CDR3 has 13 residues. V was cut by 0 bases and J by 9 bases, with 9 bases left in between. The germline CDR1 and CDR2 sequences are SGHTA and FQGNSA. The CDR3 loop is CASSLARDTEQFF. The CDR3 DNA reads as TGTGCCAGCAGCTTAGCTAGGGACACTGAGCAGTTCTTC.

The chain recombines TRBV13 with TRBJ1-1; D is possibly TRBD1 (5 bases). CDR3 length: 13 residues. V lost 3 bases to trimming and J lost 5 bases, with 10 bases between them. The germline CDR1 and CDR2 sequences are PRHDT and FYEKMQ (reference sequence). This chain's CDR3 is CASSLGDPTEAFF. CDR3 nucleotide sequence: TGTGCCAGCAGCTTGGGGGATCCAACTGAAGCTTTCTTT.

In its sample, this clonotype was seen many times. The V call is TRBV6-1, the J call TRBJ2-7, with 7 bases aligning to TRBD1. In germline, CDR1 is MNHNS, CDR2 SASEGT. The junction had 5 bases not matched to a gene; V was cut back by 4 bases and J by 2 bases. The CDR3 spans 14 residues. CDR3: CASSVSGTAYEQYF. The CDR3 DNA sequence: TGTGCCAGCAGTGTATCCGGGACAGCCTACGAGCAGTACTTC.

This clonotype was seen many times. The CDR3 DNA is TGCGCCAGCAGCTTAGGACAGGGAGGCTTCTATGGCTACACCTTC. It yields the protein CASSLGQGGFYGYTF. The chain employs TRBV5-1 and TRBJ1-2; 8 nucleotides agree with TRBD1. Losses at the gene ends were 2 bases for V and 4 bases for J; bases not matched to a gene: 7. Germline CDR1 and CDR2: SGHRS and YFSETQ. The CDR3 is made up of 15 amino acids.

Of note for this clonotype: This may arise from a read error, as a much more abundant clone is one base away. The chain joins TRBV15 to TRBJ2-7; D is unresolved. The CDR3 covers 17 residues. V was shortened by 2 bases and J by 3 bases, with 20 bases between the two germline ends. The germline V gene has CDR1 LNHNV and CDR2 YYDKDF (reference sequence). The CDR3 DNA follows: TGTGCCACCAGCAGAACTATTGGGATAGGTTTATTCTACGAGCAGTACTTC. It codes for CATSRTIGIGLFYEQYF.

This clonotype was observed many times. The gene calls are TRBV2 and TRBJ2-7, with D hard to call. This CDR3 spans 14 amino acids. The V end lost 8 bases, the J end lost 2 bases, and 16 bases lay between the germline ends. Germline V CDR1 and CDR2: SNHLY, FYNNEI. CDR3 amino acids: CASEKPGSPYEQYF. In DNA form, the CDR3 reads TGTGCCAGCGAAAAGCCAGGCAGTCCCTACGAGCAGTACTTC.

As to this clonotype: One end of the junction varies from germline; a read error may be responsible. CDR3 region: CASSLYLGGPLHF. CDR3 in DNA: TGTGCCAGCAGTTTATATTTGGGCGGACCCCTCCACTTT. The rearrangement uses TRBV10-3 and TRBJ1-6; the D is unclear. CDR3 length: 13 residues. Per the germline V gene, CDR1 is ENHRY and CDR2 is SYGVKD.

This clonotype appeared many times. An end of the junction does not agree with germline; a read error may underlie this. The chain recombines TRBV7-7 with TRBJ2-2; TRBD1 matches at 9 bases. This CDR3 is 14 amino acids long. Germline CDR1 is SSHAT and CDR2 is FNYEAQ (reference sequence). CDR3 in DNA: TGTGCTAGCAGCCCGGACAGGGGCACCGGGGAGCTGTTTTTT. Translation: CASSPDRGTGELFF. Variable domain in full (rest from reference TRBV7-7 and TRBJ2-2): GAGVSQSPRYKVTKRGQDVTLRCDPISSHATLYWYQQALGQGPEFLTYFNYEAQPDKSGLPSDRFSAERPEGSISTLTIQRTEQRDSAMYRCASSPDRGTGELFFGEGSRLTVL.

The chain carries TRBV7-9 and TRBJ2-5, with 9 bases identical to TRBD2. The CDR3 loop spans 13 amino acids. The V gene's germline CDR1 is SEHNR and CDR2 FQNEAQ (reference sequence). Trimming at V came to 8 bases and at J to 5 bases, leaving 6 bases not matched to a gene. The CDR3 sequence is CASVAGASETQYF. As DNA, the CDR3 is TGTGCCAGCGTAGCGGGAGCGTCTGAGACCCAGTACTTC.

This clonotype has a count of ten or more. This rearrangement joins TRBV6-5 to TRBJ1-1, with 7 nucleotides matching TRBD1. Germline CDR1 reads MNHEY; CDR2 reads SVGAGI. After removal of 6 bases from V and 3 bases from J, the junction contained 7 bases not matched to a gene. There are 14 residues in the CDR3. The CDR3 loop is CASRPTGVDTEAFF. CDR3 nucleotide sequence: TGTGCCAGCAGACCAACAGGGGTGGACACTGAAGCTTTCTTT.

As for this clonotype: A single base separates this from a much larger clone, so it may be a read error. In DNA, the CDR3 is TGTGCCATCAGTGAACGGGCAGCTTATGGCTACACCTTC. Translating gives CAISERAAYGYTF. The J gene is TRBJ1-2, the V gene TRBV10-3; D is unclear. Germline CDR1 reads ENHRY; CDR2 reads SYGVKD. The CDR3 runs 13 residues. Trimming took off 3 bases at V and 5 bases at J, with 10 bases between the two ends.

The chain has TRBV20-1 and TRBJ2-7; no clear D. CDR1 DFQATT and CDR2 SNEGSKA come from the germline V gene (reference sequence). The CDR3 has 15 amino acids. The V end was cut by 0 bases, the J end by 4 bases, with 16 bases between. CDR3 nucleotide sequence: TGCAGTGCTAGAGATATAGGGCGGAATCCATACGAGCAGTACTTC. Protein product: CSARDIGRNPYEQYF.

The chain has TRBV9 and TRBJ2-5; D is uncertain. Gene TRBJ2-1 matches the end of the DNA better, so the J call may be wrong. Germline CDR1 and CDR2: SGDLS and YYNGEE. The CDR3 is made up of 13 amino acids. In DNA, the CDR3 is TGTGCCAGCAGCTTCGGCGGCCCCAATGAGCAGTTCTTC. It encodes CASSFGGPNEQFF.

The genes are TRBV19 and TRBJ1-1; D unresolved. The CDR3 contains 14 residues. V was shortened by 3 bases and J by 2 bases, with 10 bases between the two germline ends. Germline CDR1 LNHDA, CDR2 SQIVND (reference sequence). The CDR3 is CASSMVRINTEAFF. The CDR3 DNA sequence: TGTGCCAGTAGTATGGTGCGGATTAACACTGAAGCTTTCTTT. Full variable domain (remainder filled in from reference TRBV19 and TRBJ1-1): DGGITQSPKYLFRKEGQNVTLSCEQNLNHDAMYWYRQDPGQGLRLIYYSQIVNDFQKGDIAEGYSVSREKKESFPLTVTSAQKNPTAFYLCASSMVRINTEAFFGQGTRLTVV.

DNA of the CDR3: TGTGCCAGCAGTCGAGTGCAGGGTCCTGGCTACACCTTC. Amino acids: CASSRVQGPGYTF. The rearrangement uses TRBV28 and TRBJ1-2; perhaps TRBD1 as D (5 bases). The CDR3 is 13 residues long. The V end lost 5 bases, the J end lost 7 bases, and 14 bases lay between the germline ends. Per the germline V gene, CDR1 is MDHEN and CDR2 is SYDVKM.

Only one count was recorded for this clonotype. The chain is built from TRBV29-1 and TRBJ2-5; 12 bases align to TRBD2. The germline V gene encodes CDR1 SQVTM and CDR2 ANQGSEA. The trim removed 4 bases at V and 1 base at J, leaving 7 bases unmatched. The CDR3 contains 16 residues. CDR3 sequence (DNA): TGCAGCGTTGGAGGGGGACTAGCGGGCTTCCAAGAGACCCAGTACTTC. Residues: CSVGGGLAGFQETQYF. The full variable domain, its missing parts supplied by reference TRBV29-1 and TRBJ2-5, is SAVISQKPSRDICQRGTSLTIQCQVDSQVTMMFWYRQQPGQSLTLIATANQGSEATYESGFVIDKFPISRPNLTFSTLTVSNMSPEDSSIYLCSVGGGLAGFQETQYFGPGTRLLVL.

The chain recombines TRBV29-1 with TRBJ2-5; D is uncertain. The assigned J gene may be wrong: the sequence end matches TRBJ2-1 better. The CDR3 spans 13 residues. Germline loops: CDR1 SQVTM, CDR2 ANQGSEA. CDR3 region: CSVEDSGYDEQFF. The CDR3 region has the DNA TGCAGCGTTGAAGATTCAGGATATGATGAGCAGTTCTTC.

This clonotype occurred many times. The chain employs TRBV7-9 and TRBJ2-7; 8 bases are shared with TRBD2. The CDR3 sequence is 19 residues long. Germline V gives CDR1 SEHNR, CDR2 FQNEAQ (reference sequence). V shed 5 bases, J shed 3 bases, and the junction held 21 bases outside the gene matches. For the CDR3, the DNA is TGTGCCAGCAGCCAATTCCCTAGCGGGTCTAACCTAAGGGTCTACGAGCAGTACTTC. Protein: CASSQFPSGSNLRVYEQYF. Full variable domain (missing parts from reference TRBV7-9 and TRBJ2-7): DTGVSQNPRHKITKRGQNVTFRCDPISEHNRLYWYRQTLGQGPEFLTYFQNEAQLEKSRLLSDRFSAERPKGSFSTLEIQRTEQGDSAMYLCASSQFPSGSNLRVYEQYFGPGTRLTVT.

This chain joins TRBV20-1 and TRBJ1-4; 10 nucleotides agree with TRBD1. The length of the CDR3 is 14 residues. J was trimmed by 4 bases and V by 7 bases; bases with no gene match: 6. Germline values: CDR1 DFQATT, CDR2 SNEGSKA (reference sequence). The CDR3: CSVKGQGSNEKLFF. DNA for the CDR3: TGCAGTGTTAAGGGACAGGGGAGTAATGAAAAACTGTTTTTT.